This T cell receptor (beta chain) was sequenced during a study of T cell responses to AZD1222 COVID-19 vaccine. Study overall: Second doses that came at about 4 or about 12 weeks were put together. The study's findings and limits: The study identified only six AZD1222 recipients as seropositive at baseline. The breadth and depth of Spike-specific TCRs increased once two AZD1222 doses had been given. Spike-wide coverage was observed for vaccine-associated CD4 TCRs, with dominant responses at 160-218 and 743-854.

The V and J ends lost 2 bases and 0 bases respectively, with 14 bases between them. Germline CDR1 reads MDHEN; CDR2 reads SYDVKM. This CDR3 spans 16 amino acids. About this clone itself: Its specificity is not known.

The assay was immunoSEQ multiplex PCR, and TCRdb's table has in-frame clones only and misses some. The repertoire holds about 160,000 clones, with approximately 90% as singletons. The TCR sequence derives from an adult in good health. This specimen consisted of peripheral blood, obtained on day 0 of AZD1222 vaccination. This sequence joins TRBV28 and TRBJ2-7; TRBD2 is a possible D gene (6 bases). CDR3 loop: CASSLHAGPSSYEQYF. CDR3 in DNA: TGTGCCAGCAGTTTACACGCGGGACCGAGCTCCTACGAGCAGTACTTC.